A selection of T cell receptor beta chains follows, all from one sample in a study of T-cell memory formation after mild COVID-19. TCRdb fed the 5' RACE reads into MiXCR, producing one record per CDR3 protein. The data contain about 560,000 distinct CDR3 sequences, about 20% of them singletons. Material for sequencing was PBMCs or a T cell subset sorted from them (not recorded which). The origin of the receptors is an adult woman who had mild COVID-19 (a few samples of this study predate the infection). Cell type and time point are not known. CDR3s include the opening cysteine and the closing phenylalanine or tryptophan.

j_call v_call cdr3_aa
TRBJ2-2 TRBV2 CASSGGGALLTGELFF
TRBJ2-5 TRBV24-1 CATSDGGRAGQETQYF
TRBJ2-7 TRBV4-2 CASRPTAGESYEQYF
TRBJ1-1 TRBV5-1 CASSLRDRPDEAFF
TRBJ1-1 TRBV19 CASNQNGTPKTEAFF
TRBJ2-2 TRBV6-5 CASNSKGRTDYTGELFF
TRBJ2-2 TRBV20-1 CSARYSFNTGELFF
TRBJ2-5 TRBV27 CASSHVGGTQYF
TRBJ2-3 TRBV9 CASSASGTVGSDTQYF
TRBJ1-2 TRBV3-1 CASSQEGPSAGTVNLPGYGYTF
TRBJ2-7 TRBV5-5 CASSLEEDYEQYF
TRBJ1-4 TRBV3-1 CASSQQGIEKLFF
TRBJ2-1 TRBV7-2 CASSLVLGLAGGEQFF
TRBJ1-2 TRBV7-2 CASIQAVGRGAYGYTF
TRBJ2-3 TRBV5-6 CASSLSPGGSPTDTQYF
TRBJ2-7 TRBV6-5 CASRQGPTYEQYF
TRBJ2-7 TRBV20-1 CSARGQPYEQYF
TRBJ1-2 TRBV4-3 CASSQDVSYGYTF
TRBJ1-1 TRBV7-8 CASSPFEGTEAFF
TRBJ2-1 TRBV12-3/TRBV12-4 CASSFSVQSGGRSYNEQFF
TRBJ1-2 TRBV5-5 CASSLWGEVDGYTF
TRBJ1-5 TRBV7-2 CASSFGGANQPQHF
TRBJ2-7 TRBV2 CASSLREGTYEQYF
TRBJ1-1 TRBV12-3/TRBV12-4 CASRHGGSVNAEAFF
TRBJ2-7 TRBV5-1 CASSLDGKLYEQYF
TRBJ2-5 TRBV29-1 CSVGGWETQYF
TRBJ2-7 TRBV6-5 CASSYGGLSSYEQYF
TRBJ2-2 TRBV5-1 CASSLGQADTGELFF
TRBJ2-7 TRBV19 CASSISRSSYEQYF
TRBJ2-2 TRBV18 CASSLTSLLMNTGELFF
TRBJ2-7 TRBV5-1 CASSLRGGPYEQYF
TRBJ2-1 TRBV12-3/TRBV12-4 CASSPGGGTNNEQFF
TRBJ2-3 TRBV7-2 CASNARVGTTDTQYF
TRBJ2-5 TRBV3-1 CASSQEGTGQETQYF
TRBJ2-1 TRBV30 CAGKSFSGGRYNEQFF
TRBJ2-1 TRBV7-9 CASGASVSYNEQFF
TRBJ2-1 TRBV9 CASSVSGRAADEQFF
TRBJ2-7 TRBV29-1 CSVVGDVTYEQYF
TRBJ2-6 TRBV12-3/TRBV12-4 CASSLARVGANVLTF
TRBJ1-6 TRBV2 CASSEGPGRTAYNSPLHF
TRBJ2-6 TRBV5-1 CASSSGLAGGPRSGANVLTF
TRBJ2-1 TRBV6-2/TRBV6-3 CASSSPKRGSSYNEQFF
TRBJ2-5 TRBV5-1 CASSLRWWASGQETQYF
TRBJ1-1 TRBV29-1 CSVRSLEEAFF
TRBJ2-3 TRBV12-3/TRBV12-4 CASSFEVVQGSSTDTQYF
TRBJ1-4 TRBV4-1 CASSRVQALGADEKLFF
TRBJ2-1 TRBV11-3 CASSPEVRVANEQFF
TRBJ2-3 TRBV20-1 CSARFGALDTQYF
TRBJ1-1 TRBV7-3 CASSLTGRDTEAFF
TRBJ1-1 TRBV5-1 CASSPGGLFNTEAFF
TRBJ2-2 TRBV6-2/TRBV6-3 CASSDSGPGELFF
TRBJ2-2 TRBV5-1 CASSFDSEFTGELFF
TRBJ2-1 TRBV12-3/TRBV12-4 CASSRRVGMDEQFF
TRBJ2-1 TRBV5-1 CASSLEKGREQFF
TRBJ1-1 TRBV11-2 CASSPVGAGTEAFF
TRBJ2-1 TRBV18 CASSPPMLAGSDEQFF
TRBJ2-1 TRBV10-3 CAITNVADNEQFF